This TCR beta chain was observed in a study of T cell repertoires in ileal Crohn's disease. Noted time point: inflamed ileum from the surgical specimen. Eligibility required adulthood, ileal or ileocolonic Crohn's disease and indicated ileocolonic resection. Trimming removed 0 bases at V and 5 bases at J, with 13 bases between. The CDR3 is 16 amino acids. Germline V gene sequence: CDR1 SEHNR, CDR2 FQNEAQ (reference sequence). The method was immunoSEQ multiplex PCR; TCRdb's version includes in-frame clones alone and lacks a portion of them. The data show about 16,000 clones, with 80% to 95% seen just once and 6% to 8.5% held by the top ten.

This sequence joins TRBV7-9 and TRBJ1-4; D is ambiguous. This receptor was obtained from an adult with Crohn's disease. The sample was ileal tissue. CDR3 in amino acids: CASSLALVAENEKLFF. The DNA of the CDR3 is TGTGCCAGCAGCTTAGCGCTAGTGGCGGAGAATGAAAAACTGTTTTTT.